Presented here are 13 T cell receptor beta chains from one specimen sequenced in a study of blood T cells in healthy people across ages. It was with a sample-barcoded 5' primer and a J-beta primer mix that a second PCR of roughly 7 to 12 cycles was run. A single record per CDR3 protein comes from TCRdb applying MiXCR to the 5' RACE reads. Among about 760,000 distinct CDR3 sequences listed, roughly 50% were seen once. The specimen was blood. These receptors were taken from a man in his forties or fifties in good health.

The CDR3 region is CASSRTGGRYEQYF. CDR3 bases: TGTGCCAGCAGTCGGACAGGGGGCCGGTACGAGCAGTACTTC. This rearrangement joins TRBV28 to TRBJ2-7; 11 positions match TRBD1. This CDR3 spans 14 amino acids. Per the germline V gene, CDR1 is MDHEN and CDR2 is SYDVKM. Trimming cost V 5 bases and J 4 bases; bases outside gene matches: 4.

The chain employs TRBV5-1 and TRBJ1-4, with D hard to call. The CDR3 extends over 13 amino acids. The V and J ends lost 0 bases and 4 bases respectively, with 4 bases between them. Looked up from germline, CDR1 is SGHRS and CDR2 is YFSETQ. The CDR3 DNA is TGCGCCAGCAGCTTGGAAGTTAATGAAAAACTGTTTTTT. Its protein is CASSLEVNEKLFF.

CDR3 sequence: CSVERKDETQYF. CDR3 sequence (DNA): TGCAGCGTTGAAAGGAAGGATGAGACCCAGTACTTC. This rearrangement joins TRBV29-1 to TRBJ2-5; no firm D call. V was cut by 2 bases and J by 5 bases, with 9 bases left in between. CDR1 and CDR2 from the germline V gene are SQVTM and ANQGSEA. The CDR3 is 12 amino acids.

The gene calls are TRBV7-3 and TRBJ1-2, with 9 bases aligning to TRBD1. Germline V lookup: CDR1 SGHTA, CDR2 FQGTGA. The CDR3 loop spans 15 amino acids. Trimming at V came to 4 bases and at J to 8 bases, leaving 11 bases not matched to a gene. The chain's CDR3 is CASSSSPGTGIGYTF. In DNA, the CDR3 is TGTGCCAGCAGCTCCAGTCCCGGGACAGGGATCGGCTACACCTTC.

CDR3: CASSLKGTPETQYF. DNA for the CDR3: TGTGCCAGCAGCTTGAAGGGAACCCCAGAGACCCAGTACTTC. The chain carries TRBV5-6 and TRBJ2-5; D call uncertain. The germline CDR1 and CDR2 sequences are SGHDT and YYEEEE. This CDR3 is 14 amino acids long. Trimming took off 1 base at V and 4 bases at J, with 11 bases between the two ends.

V gene TRBV5-1 combines with J gene TRBJ2-2; D possibly uses TRBD1 or TRBD2 (5 bases each). Germline V CDR1 and CDR2: SGHRS, YFSETQ. Deletions cut 4 bases from V and 4 bases from J, with 11 bases between. The CDR3 is made up of 14 amino acids. The CDR3 DNA reads TGCGCCAGCAGCCCCGCAGGGAGCACCGGGGAGCTGTTTTTT. It encodes CASSPAGSTGELFF.

This clonotype was recorded a few times. The V gene is TRBV29-1, the J gene TRBJ2-1; D is possibly TRBD1 (6 bases). This CDR3 comprises 12 residues. V lost 4 bases and J lost 4, with 8 bases in between. CDR1 and CDR2 (germline): SQVTM, ANQGSEA. The CDR3 region is CSVAGQYNEQFF. The CDR3 nucleotides are TGCAGCGTTGCAGGACAGTACAATGAGCAGTTCTTC.

The genes are TRBV7-2 and TRBJ2-5; D unclear. This CDR3 spans 15 amino acids. Trimming removed 3 bases from V and 5 bases from J, with 16 bases in between. Germline CDR1 reads SGHTA; CDR2 reads FQGNSA. The CDR3, as DNA: TGTGCCAGCAGCTTCGTGGCACAAACCGGGGAGACCCAGTACTTC. Encoded protein: CASSFVAQTGETQYF.

This clonotype was counted only a few times. This chain connects TRBV7-2 to TRBJ2-7; a weak D match, TRBD2 (6 bases). This CDR3 has 13 residues. CDR1 SGHTA and CDR2 FQGNSA come from the germline V gene. V was clipped by 2 bases and J by 8 bases, with 13 bases between them. The CDR3 DNA follows: TGTGCCAGCAGCTTACACGTAGCGGATCAGCAGTACTTC. It is translated as CASSLHVADQQYF.

The chain joins TRBV20-1 to TRBJ2-4, with 7 bases fitting TRBD1. The J call is uncertain, as TRBJ2-7 better fits the DNA end. CDR1 DFQATT and CDR2 SNEGSKA come from the germline V gene (reference sequence). The CDR3 contains 14 residues. The CDR3 DNA reads as TGCAGTGCAAAAAGCATGACAGGGAACTACGAGCAGTACTTC. Protein product: CSAKSMTGNYEQYF.

This clonotype was detected only a few times. V gene TRBV25-1 combines with J gene TRBJ1-2; D not certain. Germline V gene sequence: CDR1 MGHDK, CDR2 SYGVNS. The V end was cut by 4 bases, the J end by 4 bases, with 7 bases between. CDR3 length: 12 amino acids. DNA of the CDR3: TGTGCCAGCAGTGTGGCTGGCTATGGCTACACCTTC. Amino acid sequence: CASSVAGYGYTF.

This chain joins TRBV5-1 and TRBJ2-1; D unclear. The CDR3 spans 14 residues. V was trimmed by 1 base and J by 4 bases, leaving 9 bases between them. CDR1 and CDR2 (germline): SGHRS, YFSETQ. The CDR3 coding sequence is TGCGCCAGCAGCTTGAGACCTGAATACAATGAGCAGTTCTTC. It is translated as CASSLRPEYNEQFF.

The rearrangement uses TRBV20-1 and TRBJ2-5, with 13 bases fitting TRBD2. Germline CDR1 and CDR2: DFQATT and SNEGSKA (reference sequence). This CDR3 spans 14 amino acids. V was pared by 8 bases and J by 4 bases, with 7 bases of the junction left unmatched. For the CDR3, the DNA is TGCAGTACCAGACTAGCGGGGGGTGGAGAGACCCAGTACTTC. This codes for CSTRLAGGGETQYF.